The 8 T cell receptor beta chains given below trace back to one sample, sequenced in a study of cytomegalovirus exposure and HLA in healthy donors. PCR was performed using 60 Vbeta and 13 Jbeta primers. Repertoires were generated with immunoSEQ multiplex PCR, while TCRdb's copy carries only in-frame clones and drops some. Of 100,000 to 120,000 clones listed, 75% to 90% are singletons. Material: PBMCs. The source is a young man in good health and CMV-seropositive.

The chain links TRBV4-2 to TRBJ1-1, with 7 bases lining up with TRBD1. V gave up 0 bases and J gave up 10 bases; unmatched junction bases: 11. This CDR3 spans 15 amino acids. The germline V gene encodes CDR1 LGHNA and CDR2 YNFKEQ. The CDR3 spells CASSQETGTFLGAFF. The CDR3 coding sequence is TGTGCCAGCAGCCAAGAGACAGGGACTTTCCTCGGAGCTTTCTTT.

CDR3 amino acids: CASSLGQGGNSPLHF. The CDR3 DNA follows: TGTGCCAGCAGCTTGGGACAGGGGGGTAATTCACCCCTCCACTTT. This chain joins TRBV7-2 and TRBJ1-6; 11 bases match TRBD1. CDR1 SGHTA and CDR2 FQGNSA come from the germline V gene. The V segment lost 3 bases and the J segment 6 bases; nucleotides outside the gene matches: 1. CDR3 length: 15 residues.

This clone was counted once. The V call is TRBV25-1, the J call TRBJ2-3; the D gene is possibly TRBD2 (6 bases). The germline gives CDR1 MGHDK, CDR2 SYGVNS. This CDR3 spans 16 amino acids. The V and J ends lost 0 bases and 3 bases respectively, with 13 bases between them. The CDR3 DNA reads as TGTGCCAGCAGTGAATATCGGGCTAGCGTGACAGATACGCAGTATTTT. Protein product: CASSEYRASVTDTQYF. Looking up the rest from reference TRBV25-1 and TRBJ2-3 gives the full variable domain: EADIYQTPRYLVIGTGKKITLECSQTMGHDKMYWYQQDPGMELHLIHYSYGVNSTEKGDLSSESTVSRIRTEHFPLTLESARPSHTSQYLCASSEYRASVTDTQYFGPGTRLTVL.

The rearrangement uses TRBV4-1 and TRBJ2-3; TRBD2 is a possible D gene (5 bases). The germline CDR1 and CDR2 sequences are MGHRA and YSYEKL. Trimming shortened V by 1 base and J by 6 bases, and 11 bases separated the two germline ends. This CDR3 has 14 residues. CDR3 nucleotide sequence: TGCGCCAGCAGCCAAGGACGGGGTTCCGATACGCAGTATTTT. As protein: CASSQGRGSDTQYF.

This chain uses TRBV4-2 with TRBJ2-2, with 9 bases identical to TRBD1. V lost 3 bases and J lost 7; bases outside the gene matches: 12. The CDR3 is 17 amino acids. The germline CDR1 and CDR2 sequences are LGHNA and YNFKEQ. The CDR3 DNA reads TGTGCCAGCAGCCAGATCAGGACAGGGGACCAGAACGGGGAGCTGTTTTTT. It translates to CASSQIRTGDQNGELFF.

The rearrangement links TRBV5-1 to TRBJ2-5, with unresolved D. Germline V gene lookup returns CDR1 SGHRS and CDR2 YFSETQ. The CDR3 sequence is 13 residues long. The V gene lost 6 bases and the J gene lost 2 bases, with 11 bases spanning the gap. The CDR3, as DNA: TGCGCCAGCACTACACGGAGTCAAGAGACCCAGTACTTC. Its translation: CASTTRSQETQYF.

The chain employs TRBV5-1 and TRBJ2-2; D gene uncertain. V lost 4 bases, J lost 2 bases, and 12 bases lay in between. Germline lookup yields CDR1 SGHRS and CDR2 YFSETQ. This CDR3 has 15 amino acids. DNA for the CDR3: TGCGCCAGCAGCGGATTCAACTATAACACCGGGGAGCTGTTTTTT. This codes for CASSGFNYNTGELFF. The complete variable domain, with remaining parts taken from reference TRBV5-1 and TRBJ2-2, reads KAGVTQTPRYLIKTRGQQVTLSCSPISGHRSVSWYQQTPGQGLQFLFEYFSETQRNKGNFPGRFSGRQFSNSRSEMNVSTLELGDSALYLCASSGFNYNTGELFFGEGSRLTVL.

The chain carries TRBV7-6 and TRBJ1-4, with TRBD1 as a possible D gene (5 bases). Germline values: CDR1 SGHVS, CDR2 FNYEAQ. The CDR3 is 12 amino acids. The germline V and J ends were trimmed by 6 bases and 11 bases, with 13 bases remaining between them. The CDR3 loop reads CASSSPGGKLFF. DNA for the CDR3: TGTGCCAGCAGTTCCCCTGGGGGGAAACTGTTTTTT.